Below are 18 T cell receptor beta chains sequenced from a single sample in a study of blood T cell repertoires in COVID-19. Method: immunoSEQ multiplex PCR; TCRdb's copy keeps in-frame clones and lacks some. Here the sample spans approximately 110,000 clones, around 86% being singletons. What was sequenced was peripheral blood. The receptors were gathered from a man aged 65 to 79 with acute or convalescent COVID-19.

The J gene is TRBJ2-5, the V gene TRBV28; D possibly corresponds to TRBD2 (6 bases). There are 15 residues in the CDR3. Germline CDR1 is MDHEN and CDR2 is SYDVKM. Trimming removed 3 bases from V and 2 bases from J, with 13 bases in between. CDR3 amino acids: CASSLWGVGQETQYF. CDR3 DNA sequence: TGTGCCAGCAGTTTGTGGGGGGTTGGGCAAGAGACCCAGTACTTC.

This chain's CDR3 is CASRNRDSPLHF. DNA for the CDR3: TGTGCCAGCAGAAACAGGGATTCACCCCTCCACTTT. V gene TRBV25-1 combines with J gene TRBJ1-6, with D possibly being TRBD1 (6 bases). Germline assignment: CDR1 MGHDK and CDR2 SYGVNS. V lost 6 bases to trimming and J lost 8 bases, with 8 bases between them. The length of the CDR3 is 12 residues.

CDR3 coding DNA: TGCGCCAGCAGTCAGAACAGGGGCAGTAGCAATCAGCCCCAGCATTTT. It codes for CASSQNRGSSNQPQHF. V gene TRBV23-1 combines with J gene TRBJ1-5; 7 nucleotides align to TRBD1. TRBV23-1 is annotated as an ORF whose role is uncertain. V gave up 3 bases and J gave up 0 bases; unmatched junction bases: 5. The CDR3 is made up of 16 amino acids.

V usage is TRBV6-5 and J usage is TRBJ1-5; the D is unclear. The V gene's germline CDR1 is MNHEY and CDR2 SVGAGI. V was clipped by 6 bases and J by 3 bases, with 9 bases between them. The CDR3 runs to 13 residues. Here the CDR3 reads CASRGSDNQPQHF. The CDR3 coding sequence is TGTGCCAGCAGAGGCAGCGACAATCAGCCCCAGCATTTT.

This sequence joins TRBV28 and TRBJ2-2, with D hard to call. Germline V lookup: CDR1 MDHEN, CDR2 SYDVKM. The CDR3 consists of 12 residues. Trimming removed 3 bases from V and 5 bases from J, with 4 bases in between. The CDR3 sequence is CASSFLTGELFF. Here the CDR3 DNA reads TGTGCCAGCAGTTTCTTGACCGGGGAGCTGTTTTTT. Full variable domain (remainder filled in from reference TRBV28 and TRBJ2-2): DVKVTQSSRYLVKRTGEKVFLECVQDMDHENMFWYRQDPGLGLRLIYFSYDVKMKEKGDIPEGYSVSREKKERFSLILESASTNQTSMYLCASSFLTGELFFGEGSRLTVL.

The chain joins TRBV6-5 to TRBJ2-7; D ambiguous. This CDR3 is built from 16 residues. V dropped 0 bases and J dropped 3 bases, with 15 bases sitting between them. From germline, CDR1 is MNHEY and CDR2 SVGAGI. The CDR3 nucleotides read TGTGCCAGCAGTTACTCGCAGGAAACCCCAATCTACGAGCAGTACTTC. Its protein product is CASSYSQETPIYEQYF.

V gene TRBV5-1 combines with J gene TRBJ1-6, with D unclear. Germline assignment: CDR1 SGHRS and CDR2 YFSETQ. V lost 4 bases and J 2 bases, leaving 7 bases between the germline ends. The CDR3 sequence is 14 residues long. The CDR3 protein is CASSRDPYNSPLHF. The CDR3 DNA sequence: TGCGCCAGCAGCCGGGATCCCTATAATTCACCCCTCCACTTT.

This chain uses TRBV5-1 with TRBJ2-5; 9 bases line up with TRBD1. The germline gives CDR1 SGHRS, CDR2 YFSETQ. The CDR3 runs 17 residues. Trimming took 4 bases from V and 4 from J; bases not matched to a gene: 14. The CDR3 is CASSGGTGPTSRETQYF. DNA for the CDR3: TGCGCCAGCAGCGGTGGGACAGGGCCAACATCGAGAGAGACCCAGTACTTC.

Written as DNA, the CDR3 is TGTGCCAGCAGCCAAGTTTGGGCAGGGACGCAGTATTTT. Translation gives CASSQVWAGTQYF. The chain uses TRBV14 and TRBJ2-3; D may be TRBD1 (5 bases). With 1 base removed from V and 9 bases from J, the gap between germline ends came to 11 bases. The germline V gene has CDR1 SGHDN and CDR2 FVKESK. This CDR3 has 13 residues.

The CDR3: CASRPRFDTGNYGYTF. CDR3 DNA sequence: TGTGCCAGCAGGCCCCGCTTCGACACAGGGAACTATGGCTACACCTTC. The rearrangement joins TRBV6-4 to TRBJ1-2; weak D call: TRBD1 (6 bases). CDR3 size: 16 residues. The germline gives CDR1 MRHNA, CDR2 SNTAGT. V lost 6 bases and J lost 2, with 19 bases in between.

The rearrangement links TRBV7-2 to TRBJ2-2; 11 bases align to TRBD2. The V gene end was trimmed by 5 bases and the J gene end by 7 bases; junction bases not matched to a gene: 3. This CDR3 region has 14 residues. Germline V lookup: CDR1 SGHTA, CDR2 FQGNSA. The CDR3 is CASSRGTSGGELFF. CDR3 sequence (DNA): TGTGCCAGCAGCCGCGGGACTAGCGGCGGGGAGCTGTTTTTT.

The rearrangement joins TRBV19 to TRBJ2-1; possibly TRBD1 for D (7 bases). Trimming pared 6 bases from V and 1 base from J, leaving 13 bases between. The CDR3 loop spans 15 amino acids. Germline CDR1 and CDR2: LNHDA and SQIVND (reference sequence). The CDR3 here is CASSEQGRSYNEQFF. In DNA form, the CDR3 reads TGTGCCAGTAGCGAACAGGGGAGGTCCTACAATGAGCAGTTCTTC.

The V and J genes are TRBV3-1 (or the pseudogene TRBV3-2) and TRBJ1-1; D is perhaps TRBD1 (5 bases). Germline V gene sequence: CDR1 LGHDT, CDR2 YNNKEL (reference sequence). Deletions cut 4 bases from V and 4 bases from J, with 7 bases between. This CDR3 region has 12 residues. This CDR3 is CASSPDSTEAFF. CDR3 sequence (DNA): TGTGCCAGCAGCCCCGACAGCACTGAAGCTTTCTTT.

This chain uses TRBV13 with TRBJ1-1, with a possible D match to TRBD1 (5 bases). From germline, CDR1 is PRHDT and CDR2 FYEKMQ (reference sequence). The CDR3 has 15 amino acids. The ends were cut back, 0 bases at V and 1 base at J, with 9 bases in the middle. CDR3 coding DNA: TGTGCCAGCAGCTTAGGAGGAGGGGCGAACACTGAAGCTTTCTTT. As protein: CASSLGGGANTEAFF.

Note on this clone: One end of the junction varies from germline; a read error may be responsible. The chain is built from TRBV5-6 and TRBJ2-7; TRBD1 agrees at 9 bases. Germline CDR1 reads SGHDT; CDR2 reads YYEEEE. The CDR3 loop spans 14 amino acids. Written as DNA, the CDR3 is TGTGCCAGCAGCATACAGGGGGCCCATTACGGGCAGTACTTC. Its translation: CASSIQGAHYGQYF.

This chain joins TRBV19 and TRBJ1-3, with D perhaps TRBD1 (6 bases). The CDR3 sequence is 15 residues long. From germline, CDR1 is LNHDA and CDR2 SQIVND (reference sequence). Trimming took 5 bases from V and 3 from J, leaving 14 bases between them. DNA for the CDR3: TGTGCCAGTAGTGTCCGACAGGACCGTGGAAACACCATATATTTT. It codes for CASSVRQDRGNTIYF.

V is TRBV28 and J is TRBJ1-1; D is uncertain. Trimming cost V 5 bases and J 2 bases, with 9 bases left between them. This CDR3 has 13 residues. Germline V gene data show CDR1 as MDHEN and CDR2 as SYDVKM. The CDR3 reads CASSPRFNTEAFF. DNA of the CDR3: TGTGCCAGCAGTCCTCGGTTTAACACTGAAGCTTTCTTT.

CDR3 loop: CSATDRYTEAFF. The CDR3 DNA is TGCAGCGCCACGGACAGGTACACTGAAGCTTTCTTT. The V gene is TRBV29-1, the J gene TRBJ1-1; 7 bases line up with TRBD1. Losses at the gene ends were 7 bases for V and 3 bases for J; bases not matched to a gene: 5. Germline CDR1 is SQVTM and CDR2 is ANQGSEA. This CDR3 comprises 12 residues.